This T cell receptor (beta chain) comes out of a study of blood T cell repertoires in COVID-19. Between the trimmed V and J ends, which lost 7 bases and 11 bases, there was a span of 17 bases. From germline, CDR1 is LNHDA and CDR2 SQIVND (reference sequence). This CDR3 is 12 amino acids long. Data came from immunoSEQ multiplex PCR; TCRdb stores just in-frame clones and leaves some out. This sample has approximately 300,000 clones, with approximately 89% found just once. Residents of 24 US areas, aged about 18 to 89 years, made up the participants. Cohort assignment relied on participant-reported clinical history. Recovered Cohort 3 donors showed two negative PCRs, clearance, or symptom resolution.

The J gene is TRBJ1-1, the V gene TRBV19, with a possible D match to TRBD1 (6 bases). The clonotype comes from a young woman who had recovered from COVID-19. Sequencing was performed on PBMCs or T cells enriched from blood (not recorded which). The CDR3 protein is CASINRALDAFF. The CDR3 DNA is TGTGCCAGTATAAACAGGGCACTGGATGCTTTCTTT.